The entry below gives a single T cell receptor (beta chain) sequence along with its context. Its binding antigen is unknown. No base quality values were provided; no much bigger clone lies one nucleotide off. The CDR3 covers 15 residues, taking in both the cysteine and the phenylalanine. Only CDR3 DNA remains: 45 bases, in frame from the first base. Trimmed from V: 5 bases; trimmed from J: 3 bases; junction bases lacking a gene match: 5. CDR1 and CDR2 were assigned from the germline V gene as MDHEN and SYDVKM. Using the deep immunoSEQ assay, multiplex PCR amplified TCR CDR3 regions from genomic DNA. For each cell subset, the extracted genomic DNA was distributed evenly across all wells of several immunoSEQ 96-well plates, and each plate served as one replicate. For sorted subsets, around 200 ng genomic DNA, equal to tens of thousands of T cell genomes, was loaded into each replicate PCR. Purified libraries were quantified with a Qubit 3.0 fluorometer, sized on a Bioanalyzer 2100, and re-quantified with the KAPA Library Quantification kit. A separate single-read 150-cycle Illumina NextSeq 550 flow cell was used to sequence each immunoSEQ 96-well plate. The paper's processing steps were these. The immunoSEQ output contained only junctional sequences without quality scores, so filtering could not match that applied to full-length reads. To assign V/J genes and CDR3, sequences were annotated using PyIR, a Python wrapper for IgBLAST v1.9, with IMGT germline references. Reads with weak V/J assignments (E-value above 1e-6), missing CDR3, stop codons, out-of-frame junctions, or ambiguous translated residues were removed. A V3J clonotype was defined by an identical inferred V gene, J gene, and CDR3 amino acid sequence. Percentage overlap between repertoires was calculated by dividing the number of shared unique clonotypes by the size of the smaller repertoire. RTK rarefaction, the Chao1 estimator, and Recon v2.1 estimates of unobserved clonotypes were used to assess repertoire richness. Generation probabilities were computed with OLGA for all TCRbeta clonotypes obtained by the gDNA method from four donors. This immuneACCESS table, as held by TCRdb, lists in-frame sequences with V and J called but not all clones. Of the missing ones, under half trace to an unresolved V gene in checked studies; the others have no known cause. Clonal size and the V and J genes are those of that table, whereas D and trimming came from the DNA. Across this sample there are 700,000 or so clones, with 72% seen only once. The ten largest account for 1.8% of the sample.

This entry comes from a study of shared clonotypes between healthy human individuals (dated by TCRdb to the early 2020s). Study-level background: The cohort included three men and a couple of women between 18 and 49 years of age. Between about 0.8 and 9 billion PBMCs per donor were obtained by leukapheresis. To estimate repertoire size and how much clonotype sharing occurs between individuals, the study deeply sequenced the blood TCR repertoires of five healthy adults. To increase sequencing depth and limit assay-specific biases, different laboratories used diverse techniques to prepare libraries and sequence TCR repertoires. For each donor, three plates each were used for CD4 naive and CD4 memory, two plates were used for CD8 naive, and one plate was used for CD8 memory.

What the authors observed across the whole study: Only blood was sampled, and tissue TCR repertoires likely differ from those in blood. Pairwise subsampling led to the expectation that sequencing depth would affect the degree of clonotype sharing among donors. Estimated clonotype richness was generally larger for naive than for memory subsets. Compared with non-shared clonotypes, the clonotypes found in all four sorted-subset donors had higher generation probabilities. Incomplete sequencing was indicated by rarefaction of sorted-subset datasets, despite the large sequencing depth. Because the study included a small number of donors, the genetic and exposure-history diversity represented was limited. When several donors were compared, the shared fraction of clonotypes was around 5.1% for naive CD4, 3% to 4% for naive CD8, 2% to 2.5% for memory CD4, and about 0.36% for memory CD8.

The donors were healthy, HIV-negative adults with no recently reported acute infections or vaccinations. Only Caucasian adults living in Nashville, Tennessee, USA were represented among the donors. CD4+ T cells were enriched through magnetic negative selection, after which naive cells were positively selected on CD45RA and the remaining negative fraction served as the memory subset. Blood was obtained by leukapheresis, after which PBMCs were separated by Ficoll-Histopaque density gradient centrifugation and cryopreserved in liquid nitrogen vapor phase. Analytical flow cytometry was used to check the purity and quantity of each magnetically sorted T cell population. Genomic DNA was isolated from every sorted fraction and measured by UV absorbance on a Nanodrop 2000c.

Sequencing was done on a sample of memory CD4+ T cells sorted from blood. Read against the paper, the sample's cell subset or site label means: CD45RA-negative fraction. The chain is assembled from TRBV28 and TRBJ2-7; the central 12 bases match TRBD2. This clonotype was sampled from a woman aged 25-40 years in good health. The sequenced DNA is TGTGCCAGCAGTGCCCCTAGCGGGAGGGACTACGAGCAGTACTTC. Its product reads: CASSAPSGRDYEQYF.